This T cell receptor (beta chain) was obtained from a study of T cells in localized non-small cell lung cancer. Findings and limits, study-wide: Compared with tumor, uninvolved adjacent lung displayed greater T cell clonality, ranking highest overall.

Data came from immunoSEQ multiplex PCR; TCRdb stores just in-frame clones and leaves some out. The sample lists 20,000 to 25,000 clones; more than 70% were seen once. In the case of this clone: What it binds is not known.

Specimen: PBMCs, collected before any cancer treatment. The clonotype comes from a woman aged 40-69 years with stage II squamous cell lung carcinoma.

The CDR3 is CASSQDLLGGYTF. CDR3 DNA: TGCGCCAGCAGCCAAGATCTTTTAGGGGGCTACACCTTC. The chain uses TRBV4-3 and TRBJ1-2; no clear D gene. Trimming cost V 0 bases and J 8 bases, with 10 bases left between them. The CDR3 is 13 residues long. Germline V lookup: CDR1 LGHNA, CDR2 YSLEER.